Below are 13 T cell receptor beta chains sequenced from a single sample in a study of response to subunit inactivated influenza vaccine. TCRdb fed the RT-PCR reads into MiXCR, producing one record per CDR3 protein. The sample records roughly 620,000 distinct CDR3 sequences, about 11% being singletons. These same data were also listed under a study on T cells expressing NK-cell markers. This second study says: Production of TCR beta cDNA relied on 5'RACE template switching with UMIs.

This specimen consisted of PBMCs from blood, obtained on the day of vaccination. These receptors all come from a man over 45 who received an inactivated influenza vaccine.

This clonotype has ten or more counts. The chain links TRBV4-3 to TRBJ2-1; D possibly corresponds to TRBD1 (5 bases). The CDR3 spans 15 residues. Germline V gene data show CDR1 as LGHNA and CDR2 as YSLEER. The germline V and J ends were trimmed by 1 base and 2 bases, with 9 bases remaining between them. Here the CDR3 DNA reads TGCGCCAGCAGCCAAGCAGTGGGGCCCTACAATGAGCAGTTCTTC. It yields the protein CASSQAVGPYNEQFF.

At least ten counts were recorded for this clonotype. This chain joins TRBV20-1 and TRBJ2-2; 11 bases match TRBD1. Germline CDR1 and CDR2: DFQATT and SNEGSKA (reference sequence). The junction had 6 bases not matched to a gene; V was cut back by 4 bases and J by 5 bases. This CDR3 contains 15 residues. The CDR3, as DNA: TGCAGTGCTACCCCCCGGGACAGGGGGACCGGGGAGCTGTTTTTT. Encoded protein: CSATPRDRGTGELFF.

This clonotype has a handful of counts. The chain combines TRBV12-3 or TRBV12-4 with TRBJ2-1; 8 positions agree with TRBD1. The CDR3 is 15 amino acids. Trimming cost V 0 bases and J 5 bases; bases outside gene matches: 3. The CDR3 spells CASSLAGQDDNEQFF. In DNA, the CDR3 is TGTGCCAGCAGTTTAGCGGGACAGGATGACAATGAGCAGTTCTTC.

This clonotype was seen more than once but under ten times. The chain employs TRBV21-1 and TRBJ1-5; the DNA was not compared with TRBD1, the D call given in the table. TRBV21-1 is an annotated pseudogene. The CDR3 spans 16 residues. CDR3 DNA: TGTGCCAGCAGCACCCGACAGAGCTGGGGCAATCAGCCCCAGCATTTT. Encoded protein: CASSTRQSWGNQPQHF.

This chain uses TRBV20-1 with TRBJ2-7, with D unresolved. The CDR3 is 14 amino acids. In germline, CDR1 is DFQATT, CDR2 SNEGSKA (reference sequence). V lost 1 base to trimming and J lost 2 bases, with 12 bases between them. As DNA, the CDR3 is TGCAGTGCTAGAGCACCCGGGCCCCCCTACGAGCAGTACTTC. Translated: CSARAPGPPYEQYF.

The chain combines TRBV27 with TRBJ2-2; maybe TRBD2 (5 bases). The CDR3 runs 13 residues. Germline V CDR1 and CDR2: MNHEY, SMNVEV (reference sequence). Trimming stripped 9 bases from V and 8 bases from J, with 16 bases between. For the CDR3, the DNA is TGTGCCAGTTTGAGGGTCCTAGGAGGGGAGCTGTTTTTT. Amino acids: CASLRVLGGELFF.

The chain has TRBV6-1 and TRBJ2-5; D is unresolved. Germline values: CDR1 MNHNS, CDR2 SASEGT. The CDR3 runs to 14 residues. V lost 0 bases, J lost 2 bases, and 7 bases lay in between. The DNA for the CDR3 is TGTGCCAGCAGTGAAGCGGGGTATCAAGAGACCCAGTACTTC. The encoded protein is CASSEAGYQETQYF.

The V gene is TRBV4-2, the J gene TRBJ2-1; 10 positions match TRBD2. From germline, CDR1 is LGHNA and CDR2 YNFKEQ. The trim removed 3 bases at V and 5 bases at J, leaving 7 bases unmatched. This CDR3 is built from 16 residues. The CDR3 DNA reads TGTGCCAGCAGCCATTCTCTAGCGGGAGTCGACAATGAGCAGTTCTTC. It encodes CASSHSLAGVDNEQFF.

This chain connects TRBV20-1 to TRBJ2-7; 7 nucleotides line up with TRBD2. V trimming: 7 bases; J trimming: 5 bases; junction bases outside the gene matches: 11. The CDR3 length is 13 residues. Looked up from germline, CDR1 is DFQATT and CDR2 is SNEGSKA (reference sequence). DNA for the CDR3: TGCAGTGATCTTACGAGCGGGGCACACGAGCAGTACTTC. Amino acids: CSDLTSGAHEQYF.

The V call is TRBV28, the J call TRBJ2-5; TRBD1 might be the D (6 bases). Germline V gene data show CDR1 as MDHEN and CDR2 as SYDVKM. The CDR3 consists of 13 residues. The germline V and J ends were trimmed by 8 bases and 3 bases, with 13 bases remaining between them. CDR3 nucleotides: TGTGCCAGCCAGGGACACCCGAAAGAGACCCAGTACTTC. This encodes CASQGHPKETQYF.

In this sample, this clonotype turned up many times. The rearrangement links TRBV5-1 to TRBJ2-7, with 8 nucleotides matching TRBD1. The J segment lost 1 base and the V segment lost 0 bases, leaving 3 bases of the junction unmatched. Germline CDR1 is SGHRS and CDR2 is YFSETQ. CDR3 length: 15 residues. The CDR3 DNA is TGCGCCAGCAGCTTGGGCAGGGGGCTGTCCTACGAGCAGTACTTC. The encoded protein is CASSLGRGLSYEQYF.

This clonotype was counted ten times or more. The chain recombines TRBV2 with TRBJ2-3; D is unclear. V was shortened by 3 bases and J by 6 bases, with 10 bases between the two germline ends. The CDR3 has 13 residues. Germline V CDR1 and CDR2: SNHLY, FYNNEI. The CDR3 sequence is CASSDTPSDTQYF. CDR3 sequence (DNA): TGTGCCAGCAGTGACACCCCGAGTGATACGCAGTATTTT.

The table lists this clonotype with a few counts. This sequence joins TRBV12-3 or TRBV12-4 and TRBJ2-2; the D is unclear. Trimming cost V 3 bases and J 5 bases, with 7 bases left between them. The CDR3 is 13 amino acids. CDR3 residues: CASSFSETGELFF. The CDR3 coding sequence is TGTGCCAGCAGTTTCTCGGAAACCGGGGAGCTGTTTTTT.